The 20 T cell receptor beta chains listed next were all sequenced from one sample in a study of T cells in women clearing cervical HPV infection. Sequenced by immunoSEQ multiplex PCR; TCRdb stores in-frame clones only, minus some. In all, the sample yields roughly 20,000 clones. Input material: blood buffy coat. These receptors were obtained from a woman between 18 and 70 years old with a cervical HPV16 infection that either progressed to CIN3+ or cleared (not recorded which).

As regards this clone: Sequencing ends 3 residues short of the CDR3 end; the germline J gene provides the rest. This sequence joins TRBV7-9 and TRBJ1-1; the match to TRBD1 covers 8 bases. The CDR3 sequence is 15 residues long. Germline-derived CDR1 and CDR2 are SEHNR and FQNEAQ (reference sequence). Germline trimming cut 4 bases from V and 3 bases from J; bases unmatched to any gene: 7. The CDR3 here is CASSYRTGKDTEAFF. The DNA read from the CDR3 is TGTGCCAGCAGCTATCGGACAGGGAAGGACACTGAA.

The CDR3 protein is CAISESGGFGNTIYF. Partial CDR3 DNA: TGTGCCATCAGTGAGTCTGGGGGGTTTGGAAACACC. The rearrangement links TRBV10-3 to TRBJ1-3, with D perhaps matching TRBD1 (5 bases). From the germline J gene comes the end of the CDR3, since the read stops 3 residues before it. The CDR3 loop spans 15 amino acids. Germline V gene data show CDR1 as ENHRY and CDR2 as SYGVKD. With 0 bases removed from V and 3 bases from J, the gap between germline ends came to 9 bases.

Regarding this clone: The CDR3 is cut off 3 residues early in the read; its end comes from the germline J gene. The J gene is TRBJ2-1, the V gene TRBV7-2, with D maybe TRBD2 (6 bases). Germline CDR1 reads SGHTA; CDR2 reads FQGNSA. The CDR3 has 13 residues. V gave up 1 base and J gave up 9 bases, with 10 bases separating them. The sequenced part of the CDR3 DNA is TGTGCCAGCAGCTTAGGGAGCGGGTCTGAG. Its protein product is CASSLGSGSE. The whole CDR3 protein is CASSLGSGSEQFF.

With respect to this clone: The CDR3 is cut off 3 residues early in the read; its end comes from the germline J gene. This chain joins TRBV20-1 and TRBJ1-6; the D gene is possibly TRBD1 (6 bases). This CDR3 region has 16 residues. Trimming took 0 bases from V and 9 from J, leaving 18 bases between them. Germline lookup yields CDR1 DFQATT and CDR2 SNEGSKA (reference sequence). CDR3: CSARDPLRTVGSPLHF. The sequenced part of the CDR3 DNA is TGCAGTGCTAGAGATCCGCTCCGGACAGTGGGTTCACCC.

About this clone itself: The read stops 3 residues short of the end of the CDR3; the missing end is completed from the germline J gene. The chain is built from TRBV6-1 and TRBJ1-2; the match to TRBD1 covers 8 bases. This CDR3 contains 16 residues. The V gene end was trimmed by 3 bases and the J gene end by 4 bases; junction bases not matched to a gene: 10. From germline, CDR1 is MNHNS and CDR2 SASEGT. The sequenced CDR3 bases are TGTGCCAGCAGTGAGGTGCCCCAGGGGGCGAGCTATGGC. This translates into CASSEVPQGASYG. The full CDR3 reads CASSEVPQGASYGYTF.

A remark on this clone: The read stops 3 residues short of the end of the CDR3; the missing end is completed from the germline J gene. This rearrangement joins TRBV12-3 or TRBV12-4 to TRBJ2-3, with a possible D match to TRBD1 (6 bases). The V end was cut by 7 bases, the J end by 2 bases, with 16 bases between. CDR3 size: 15 residues. Partial CDR3 DNA: TGTGCCAGCATCACCGGGACACTCCCCACAGATACG. Its protein product is CASITGTLPTDT. The full CDR3 sequence reads CASITGTLPTDTQYF.

With respect to this clone: The read is 3 residues too short to cover the CDR3 end, so that end is filled in from the germline J gene. The chain combines TRBV6-1 with TRBJ1-2; D remains ambiguous. V dropped 4 bases and J dropped 3 bases, with 6 bases sitting between them. The CDR3 covers 12 residues. CDR1 is MNHNS, CDR2 SASEGT, per germline. CDR3 amino acids: CASSGRDYGYTF. CDR3 DNA (partial): TGTGCCAGCAGTGGTCGGGACTATGGC.

A remark on this clone: A read error may produce the germline difference seen at one junction end. The read halts 3 residues ahead of the CDR3 end, with the missing end drawn from the germline J gene. This chain uses TRBV4-2 with TRBJ2-5, with 8 nucleotides matching TRBD2. Looked up from germline, CDR1 is LGHNA and CDR2 is YNFKEQ. The CDR3 contains 17 residues. The CDR3 bases that were read are TGCGCCAGCAGCCAAGAAAAGGCAGCGGGGGCCCAAGAGACC. Amino acid sequence: CASSQEKAAGAQET. The full CDR3 protein is CASSQEKAAGAQETQYF.

This clone registers medium-sized (0.01 to 0.1%) by frequency. The read stops 3 residues short of the end of the CDR3; the missing end is completed from the germline J gene. The V call is TRBV20-1, the J call TRBJ2-3, with D tentatively TRBD1 (6 bases). V dropped 5 bases and J dropped 7 bases, with 19 bases sitting between them. The CDR3 extends over 14 amino acids. Germline V gene sequence: CDR1 DFQATT, CDR2 SNEGSKA (reference sequence). The CDR3 sequence: CSAGAQGDSHTQYF. CDR3 DNA (partial): TGCAGTGCTGGGGCACAGGGCGATTCACATACG.

With respect to this clone: The read falls 3 residues short of the CDR3 end, and the missing part is taken from the germline J gene. The chain employs TRBV30 and TRBJ2-3, with TRBD2 matching 8 bases. CDR3 length equals 16 residues. Looked up from germline, CDR1 is GTSNPN and CDR2 is SVGIG (reference sequence). V trimming: 3 bases; J trimming: 2 bases; junction bases outside the gene matches: 10. CDR3 amino acids: CAWSPLSGGSTDTQYF. CDR3 bases read: TGTGCCTGGAGCCCCCTAAGCGGGGGTTCCACAGATACG.

Comment on this clone: From the germline J gene comes the end of the CDR3, since the read stops 3 residues before it. The chain links TRBV11-2 to TRBJ1-4; D not resolved. The CDR3 is 15 amino acids. V lost 2 bases, J lost 7 bases, and 14 bases lay in between. Germline CDR1 reads SGHAT; CDR2 reads FQNNGV. The DNA read from the CDR3 is TGTGCCAGCAGCTTACACGGGGTGGAGAGTGAAAAA. Its translation: CASSLHGVESEK. The complete CDR3 protein is CASSLHGVESEKLFF.

Points on this clone: The DNA ends 3 residues before the CDR3 does, and the rest of the CDR3 is filled in from the germline J gene. This chain uses TRBV20-1 with TRBJ2-1; 10 nucleotides agree with TRBD2. The V gene's germline CDR1 is DFQATT and CDR2 SNEGSKA (reference sequence). The CDR3 is made up of 14 amino acids. Trimming cost V 5 bases and J 9 bases; bases outside gene matches: 10. The sequenced part of the CDR3 DNA is TGCAGTGCTCGCTGGAGCGGGGGGGCCAGTGAG. As protein: CSARWSGGASE. The full CDR3 sequence reads CSARWSGGASEQFF.

Turning to this clone: The read is 3 residues too short to cover the CDR3 end, so that end is filled in from the germline J gene. The J gene is TRBJ1-2, the V gene TRBV2; 9 bases map to TRBD1. Trimming removed 5 bases from V and 1 base from J; junction bases left unmatched: 14. Germline V gives CDR1 SNHLY, CDR2 FYNNEI. CDR3 length: 18 amino acids. This chain's CDR3 is CASSYPSDGTGLNYGYTF. The sequenced part of the CDR3 DNA is TGTGCCAGCAGTTACCCCTCCGATGGGACAGGGCTTAACTATGGC.

This clone is called medium-sized based on its frequency. The CDR3 is cut off 3 residues early in the read; its end comes from the germline J gene. V and J are TRBV2 and TRBJ2-6; perhaps TRBD1 as D (5 bases). Trimming pared 7 bases from V and 4 bases from J, leaving 8 bases between. CDR1 is SNHLY, CDR2 FYNNEI, per germline. The CDR3 has 13 residues. Partial CDR3 DNA: TGTGCCAGCAATAGACAGGGGGCCAACGTC. This encodes CASNRQGANV. In full, the CDR3 reads CASNRQGANVLTF.

Comment on this clone: The read falls 3 residues short of the CDR3 end, and the missing part is taken from the germline J gene. This chain links TRBV18 with TRBJ2-1, with 15 positions matching TRBD2. Looked up from germline, CDR1 is KGHSH and CDR2 is LQKENI. The CDR3 spans 16 residues. J lost 9 bases, V lost 3 bases, and 6 bases had no gene match. The CDR3 is CASSPGLAGGRIEQFF. The part of the CDR3 DNA that was read is TGTGCCAGCTCACCCGGACTAGCGGGGGGGAGAATTGAG. Based on the CDR3 plus reference TRBV18 and TRBJ2-1, the full variable domain is NAGVMQNPRHLVRRRGQEARLRCSPMKGHSHVYWYRQLPEEGLKFMVYLQKENIIDESGMPKERFSAEFPKEGPSILRIQQVVRGDSAAYFCASSPGLAGGRIEQFFGPGTRLTVL.

Concerning this clone itself: Read sequence stops 3 residues before the CDR3 end, and the germline J gene provides the missing end. The chain joins TRBV20-1 to TRBJ2-4; 8 bases fit TRBD2. Looked up from germline, CDR1 is DFQATT and CDR2 is SNEGSKA (reference sequence). This CDR3 region has 16 residues. The J segment lost 0 bases and the V segment lost 2 bases, leaving 6 bases of the junction unmatched. The CDR3 loop is CSARPGGAGAKNIQYF. Partial CDR3 DNA: TGCAGTGCTAGACCGGGGGGGGCAGGAGCCAAAAACATT.

About this clone: The read comes to an end 3 residues before the CDR3 does, leaving the germline J gene to fill in the end. V is TRBV20-1 and J is TRBJ2-3, with 9 bases matching TRBD2. J lost 2 bases, V lost 4 bases, and 7 bases had no gene match. Germline V gene lookup returns CDR1 DFQATT and CDR2 SNEGSKA (reference sequence). CDR3 length equals 15 residues. This CDR3 is CSAKKAGGYTDTQYF. The CDR3 bases that were read are TGCAGTGCTAAAAAGGCGGGGGGGTACACAGATACG.

Notes on this clone: The observed sequence ends 3 residues before the CDR3 terminus, with the missing tail filled in from the germline J gene. This rearrangement joins TRBV19 to TRBJ2-4, with a weak D call TRBD1 (6 bases). Germline V gene data show CDR1 as LNHDA and CDR2 as SQIVND (reference sequence). CDR3 length equals 13 residues. CDR3 bases read: TGTGCCAGTAAGGGGGACGGCGACTATGGT. Its translation is CASKGDGDYG. The whole CDR3 protein reads CASKGDGDYGQYF. The complete variable domain, with remaining parts taken from reference TRBV19 and TRBJ2-4, reads DGGITQSPKYLFRKEGQNVTLSCEQNLNHDAMYWYRQDPGQGLRLIYYSQIVNDFQKGDIAEGYSVSREKKESFPLTVTSAQKNPTAFYLCASKGDGDYGQYFGAGTRLSVL.

Notes on this clone: Sequencing ends 3 residues short of the CDR3 end; the germline J gene provides the rest. The chain employs TRBV5-1 and TRBJ2-2; 12 bases fit TRBD1. This CDR3 spans 14 amino acids. V trimming: 3 bases; J trimming: 10 bases; junction bases outside the gene matches: 4. The germline gives CDR1 SGHRS, CDR2 YFSETQ. CDR3 residues: CASSSGQGAVELFF. CDR3 DNA (partial): TGCGCCAGCAGCTCGGGACAGGGGGCGGTGGAG.

Notes on this clone: From the germline J gene comes the end of the CDR3, since the read stops 3 residues before it. The V call is TRBV2, the J call TRBJ2-2; 8 bases are a match to TRBD2. Germline V lookup: CDR1 SNHLY, CDR2 FYNNEI. The length of the CDR3 is 15 residues. The V gene end was trimmed by 5 bases and the J gene end by 7 bases; junction bases not matched to a gene: 9. CDR3 residues: CASSPRGGKVGELFF. Partial CDR3 DNA: TGTGCCAGCAGTCCCCGGGGGGGGAAGGTCGGGGAG. The full variable domain, completed using reference TRBV2 and TRBJ2-2, is EPEVTQTPSHQVTQMGQEVILRCVPISNHLYFYWYRQILGQKVEFLVSFYNNEISEKSEIFDDQFSVERPDGSNFTLKIRSTKLEDSAMYFCASSPRGGKVGELFFGEGSRLTVL.